Listed below are T cell receptor beta chains from one sample, sequenced in a study of human T cells and chemical hapten exposure. TCRdb analysed the RACE reads with MiXCR anew, one entry per CDR3 protein. The repertoire holds 84,000 or so distinct CDR3 sequences, with roughly a tenth as singletons. This material consisted of whole blood, taken in connection with sensitization to the hapten diphenylcyclopropenone (DPC). Receptors originate from a woman in her thirties with alopecia areata. Some clones in this sample may be carry-over from other donors' samples. CDR3s include the opening cysteine and the closing phenylalanine or tryptophan. A D gene is named only where the DNA matches it firmly. Not all rows give a size; the values are once, few, many and, for expanded clones, a class.

14,.,TRBJ2-7,.,TRBV5-1,TGCGCCAGGACCTCATTAATTGCGCCTCGGGAGCAGTACTTC,CARTSLIAPREQYF
14,.,TRBJ2-5,.,TRBV7-6,TGTGCCAGCAGCTTGGGTCACCACCAAGAGACCCAGTACTTC,CASSLGHHQETQYF
13,.,TRBJ1-2,few,TRBV28,TGTGCCAGCAGCCCCGGAGACGGCTATGGCTACACCTTC,CASSPGDGYGYTF
16,TRBD2,TRBJ2-2,many,TRBV15,TGTGCCACCAGCAGAGATCTAGCGGGAGTTCGCGGGGAGCTGTTTTTT,CATSRDLAGVRGELFF
14,.,TRBJ2-7,many,TRBV9,TGTGCCAGCACCGCCGGGCCATTACGCGACGAGCAGTACTTC,CASTAGPLRDEQYF
15,.,TRBJ2-1,.,TRBV5-1,TGCGCCAGCAGCTTATCCGGAACCTCCTACAATGAGCAGTTCTTC,CASSLSGTSYNEQFF
15,.,TRBJ2-3,.,TRBV28,TGTGCCAGCAGTTCGCCCGGGGGCGGGGCAGATACGCAGTATTTT,CASSSPGGGADTQYF
15,.,TRBJ2-2,many,TRBV29-1,TGCAGCGCCAGGGGGGACAGACTGAACACCGGGGAGCTGTTTTTT,CSARGDRLNTGELFF
14,.,TRBJ1-1,.,TRBV4-1,TGCGCCAGCAGCCAAGACCCTGGAAGCACTGAAGCTTTCTTT,CASSQDPGSTEAFF
14,.,TRBJ1-4,many,TRBV5-1,TGCGCCAGCAGCAGGGGAGGGACTAATGAAAAACTGTTTTTT,CASSRGGTNEKLFF
13,.,TRBJ1-4,few,TRBV28,TGTGCCAGCGCCCTCGCAACTAATGAAAAACTGTTTTTT,CASALATNEKLFF
13,.,TRBJ1-2,many,TRBV5-6,TGTGCCAGCAGCCCTCCAGGTATACATGGCTACACCTTC,CASSPPGIHGYTF
15,.,TRBJ1-2,many,TRBV20-1,TGCAGTGCTAGTCCTGGGGGTGCATCCCCTTATGGCTACACCTTC,CSASPGGASPYGYTF
14,TRBD2,TRBJ2-1,many,TRBV27,TGTGCCAGCAGTTTTAGCGGGAGTAAGGTTGAGCAGTTCTTC,CASSFSGSKVEQFF
13,.,TRBJ1-2,many,TRBV20-1,TGCAGTGCTAACACGGTCGTTTCCTATGGCTACACCTTC,CSANTVVSYGYTF
15,.,TRBJ2-7,many,TRBV20-1,TGCAGTGCTAGAAACCGTTTCGGGCCAACCTACGAGCAGTACTTC,CSARNRFGPTYEQYF
15,.,TRBJ2-1,.,TRBV29-1,TGCAGCGTGTCTGTGGGAGGAAGCTCCTACAATGAGCGGTACTTC,CSVSVGGSSYNERYF
20,.,TRBJ2-1,many,TRBV3-2,TGTGCCAGCAGCCAAGAAGTAGCGGGAGGCCCCGTGGGCTCCTACAATGAGCAGTTCTTC,CASSQEVAGGPVGSYNEQFF
13,.,TRBJ1-5,many,TRBV7-2,TGTGCCAGTACAGCTACTAGCAATCAGCCCCAGCATTTT,CASTATSNQPQHF
12,.,TRBJ2-7,few,TRBV28,TGTGCCAGCAGGAGCCCGGGCCACGAGCAGTACTTC,CASRSPGHEQYF
12,.,TRBJ1-6,many,TRBV29-1,TGCAGCGTTCAAGAGGGGAATTCACCCCTCCACTTT,CSVQEGNSPLHF
14,.,TRBJ1-1,many,TRBV27,TGTGCCAGCAGTTCCACGTGGCGCAGTTTTGAAGCTTTCTTT,CASSSTWRSFEAFF
15,TRBD1,TRBJ1-4,few,TRBV12-3/TRBV12-4,TGTGCCAGCAGCCCTATACAGGGGGTTGGTGAAAAACTGTTTTTT,CASSPIQGVGEKLFF
13,TRBD1,TRBJ1-6,few,TRBV12-3/TRBV12-4,TGTGCCAGCAGTTTGGGACAGAATTCACCCCTCCACTTT,CASSLGQNSPLHF
13,.,TRBJ2-3,many,TRBV6-2/TRBV6-3,TGTGCCAGCAGCCCTCCCGCCGGGGGAATGCAGTATTTT,CASSPPAGGMQYF
13,TRBD1,TRBJ2-3,few,TRBV28,TGTGCCAGCGCGGGACAGGGTGTCGCACATTGCGTTTTT,CASAGQGVAHCVF
13,.,TRBJ2-2,.,TRBV6-5,TGTGCCAGCAAGACAGCAGAGGCCGGGGAGCTGTTTTTT,CASKTAEAGELFF
14,.,TRBJ2-2,.,TRBV21-1,TGTGCCAGCATGGCGGGGCGACACACCGGGGAGCTGTTTTTT,CASMAGRHTGELFF
15,.,TRBJ2-7,few,TRBV20-1,TGCAGTGCCGGATCCCACCGGGACGCCGGCAACGAGCAGTACTTC,CSAGSHRDAGNEQYF